The entry below gives a single T cell receptor beta chain sequence along with its context. Antigen unknown. The data belong to a study of blood T cells in healthy people across ages. General study results and limits: It was not possible, with unsorted PBMCs, to conclusively compare naive and antigen-experienced cells. When one million T cells were used, diversity estimates were thought to be underestimates.

Every donor contributed ten milliliters of peripheral blood by blood draw. This CDR3 contains 15 residues. The germline V gene encodes CDR1 SGHVS and CDR2 FQNEAQ. J gave up 5 bases and V 3 bases, and 8 bases lay outside the gene matches. A sample-barcoded 5' primer and a J-beta primer mix were used in a second PCR of roughly 7 to 11 cycles. The template-switch adaptor was a 5' adaptor with 12 random nucleotides. It tagged each cDNA molecule. TCRdb itself ran the 5' RACE reads through MiXCR, one entry per CDR3 protein. The repertoire holds fewer than 900,000 distinct CDR3 sequences, with roughly two fifths as singletons.

Input material: blood. The rearrangement joins TRBV7-8 to TRBJ2-3; 7 bases line up with TRBD2. This clonotype originated in a woman aged 60-75 years in good health. The CDR3 nucleotides are TGTGCCAGCAGCTTCCGGCGGGGGTGGCAAGATACGCAGTATTTT. Translated: CASSFRRGWQDTQYF.